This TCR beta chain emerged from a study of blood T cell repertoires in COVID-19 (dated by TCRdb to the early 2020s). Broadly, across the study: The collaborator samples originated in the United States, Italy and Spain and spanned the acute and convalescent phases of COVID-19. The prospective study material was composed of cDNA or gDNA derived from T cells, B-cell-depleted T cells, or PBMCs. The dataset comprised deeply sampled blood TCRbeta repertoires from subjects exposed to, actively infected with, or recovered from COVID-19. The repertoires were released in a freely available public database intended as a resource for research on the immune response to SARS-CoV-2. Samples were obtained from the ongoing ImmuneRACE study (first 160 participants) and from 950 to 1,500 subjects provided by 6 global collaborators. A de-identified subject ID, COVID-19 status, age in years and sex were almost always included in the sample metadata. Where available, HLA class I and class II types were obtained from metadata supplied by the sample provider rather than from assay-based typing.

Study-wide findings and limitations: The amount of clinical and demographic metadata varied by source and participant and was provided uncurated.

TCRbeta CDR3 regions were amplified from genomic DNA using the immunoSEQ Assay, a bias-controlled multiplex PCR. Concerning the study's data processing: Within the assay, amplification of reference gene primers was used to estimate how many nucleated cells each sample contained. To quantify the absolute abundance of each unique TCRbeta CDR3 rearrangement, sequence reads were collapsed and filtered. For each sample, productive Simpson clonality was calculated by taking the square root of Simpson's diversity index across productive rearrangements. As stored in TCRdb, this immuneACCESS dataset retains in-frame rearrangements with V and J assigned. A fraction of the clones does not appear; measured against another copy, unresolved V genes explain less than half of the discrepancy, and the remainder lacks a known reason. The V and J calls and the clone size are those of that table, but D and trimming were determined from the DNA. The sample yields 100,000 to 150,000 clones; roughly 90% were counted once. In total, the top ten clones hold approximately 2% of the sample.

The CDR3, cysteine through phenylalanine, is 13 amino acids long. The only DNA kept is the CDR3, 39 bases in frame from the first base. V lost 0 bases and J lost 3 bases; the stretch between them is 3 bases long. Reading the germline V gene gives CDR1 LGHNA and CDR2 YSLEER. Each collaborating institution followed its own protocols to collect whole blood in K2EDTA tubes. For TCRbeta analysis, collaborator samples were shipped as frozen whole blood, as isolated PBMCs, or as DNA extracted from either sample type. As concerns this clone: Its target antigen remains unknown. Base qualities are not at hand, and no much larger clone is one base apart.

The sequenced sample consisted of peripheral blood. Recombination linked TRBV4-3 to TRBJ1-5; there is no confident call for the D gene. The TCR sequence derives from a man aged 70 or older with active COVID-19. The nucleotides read TGCGCCAGCAGCCAAGAACTCAATCAGCCCCAGCATTTT. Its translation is CASSQELNQPQHF.